This TCR beta chain was identified in a study of blood T cell repertoires in COVID-19. Study-wide context: COVID-19 samples collected from the United States, Italy and Spain covered acute and convalescent phases. Sample material is recorded as cDNA or gDNA derived from T cells, B-cell-depleted T cells, or PBMCs.

How the authors handled the data: The authors estimated nucleated cell counts from reference gene primer amplification. TCRdb's table, derived via immunoSEQ multiplex PCR, lists solely in-frame clones and lacks some. Clonal size and the V and J genes are those of that table, whereas D and trimming came from the DNA. The sample holds about 26,000 clones, 85% to 90% seen once. The CDR3 consists of 15 residues. Germline lookup yields CDR1 LNHDA and CDR2 SQIVND (reference sequence). The germline V and J ends were trimmed by 1 base and 1 base, with 9 bases remaining between them. The sequence came from a human donor in a cohort sampled during active COVID-19. The rearrangement links TRBV19 to TRBJ2-3; the D gene is possibly TRBD1 (6 bases). The specimen was peripheral blood. CDR3 sequence reads: CASSIGQVRTDTQYF. In DNA, the CDR3 is TGTGCCAGTAGTATAGGACAGGTCCGCACAGATACGCAGTATTTT.